This T cell receptor beta chain was obtained from a study of shared clonotypes between healthy human individuals. The CDR3 runs to 16 residues. Per germline, CDR1 MNHEY and CDR2 SVGAGI. The ends were cut back, 0 bases at V and 0 bases at J, with 9 bases in the middle. The data were produced by immunoSEQ multiplex PCR, yet TCRdb's version contains in-frame clones alone and is incomplete. The sample lists about 180,000 clones; roughly 91% were seen once. This TCR derives from a woman aged 25 to 39 in good health. Sequencing was performed on naive CD4+ T cells sorted from blood. Subset here: CD45RA+ positively selected. This rearrangement joins TRBV6-5 to TRBJ2-4; no clear D. CDR3: CASSYSRHLAKNIQYF. The CDR3, as DNA: TGTGCCAGCAGTTACTCCAGGCATCTAGCCAAAAACATTCAGTACTTC.